The T cell receptor beta chain described here comes from a study of blood T cell repertoires in COVID-19. Study information: Both acute and convalescent COVID-19 samples were obtained from the United States, Italy and Spain. Sources were T cells, B-cell-depleted T cells, or PBMCs; the material itself was cDNA or gDNA.

Germline V gives CDR1 SGHRS, CDR2 YFSETQ. Germline trimming cut 4 bases from V and 3 bases from J; bases unmatched to any gene: 8. This CDR3 has 15 amino acids. Assay used: immunoSEQ multiplex PCR; TCRdb lists only in-frame clones, some missing. The table records 200,000 or so clones, approximately 90% of them present only once. V is TRBV5-1 and J is TRBJ1-1; TRBD1 aligns across 8 bases. The sequence derives from a young man with COVID-19, enrolled during active disease. Material for sequencing was peripheral blood. This CDR3 is CASSPRTGRDTEAFF. As DNA, the CDR3 is TGCGCCAGCAGCCCACGGACAGGGAGGGACACTGAAGCTTTCTTT.